Presented here are 21 T cell receptor beta chains from one specimen sequenced in a study of T-cell memory formation after mild COVID-19. MiXCR, applied by TCRdb to the 5' RACE reads, yields one record per CDR3 protein. Of about 400,000 distinct CDR3 sequences listed, 23% are singletons. The sample consisted of PBMCs or a T cell subset sorted from them (not recorded which). The receptors here all came from an adult woman who had mild COVID-19 (a few samples of this study predate the infection). Cell type and time point are not known.

The sample holds a few counts of this clonotype. The chain employs TRBV12-3 or TRBV12-4 and TRBJ2-1; 8 bases fit TRBD2. The CDR3 has 15 residues. J was trimmed by 3 bases and V by 6 bases; bases with no gene match: 7. CDR3 bases: TGTGCCAGCAGGACTAGCGCCGAACGCTACAATGAGCAGTTCTTC. This sequence encodes CASRTSAERYNEQFF.

Written as DNA, the CDR3 is TGTGCCAGCAGCGCCGTCCCAGGGAGAGAGCAGTTCTTC. As protein: CASSAVPGREQFF. The J gene is TRBJ2-1, the V gene TRBV5-5; D tentatively fits TRBD1 or TRBD2 (5 bases each). Germline-derived CDR1 and CDR2 are SGHKS and YYEKEE (reference sequence). V was cut by 4 bases and J by 10 bases, with 15 bases left in between. The CDR3 has 13 amino acids.

This clonotype was observed a handful of times. The CDR3 loop is CASSFLRGSGANVLTF. CDR3 DNA: TGTGCCAGCAGTTTCTTACGGGGGTCTGGGGCCAACGTCCTGACTTTC. The gene calls are TRBV28 and TRBJ2-6; TRBD2 might be the D (6 bases). V dropped 3 bases and J dropped 1 base, with 10 bases sitting between them. The CDR3 is made up of 16 amino acids. Germline values: CDR1 MDHEN, CDR2 SYDVKM.

V gene TRBV7-2 combines with J gene TRBJ1-3; no definite D call. This CDR3 spans 15 amino acids. Germline V gene data show CDR1 as SGHTA and CDR2 as FQGNSA. Trimming removed 1 base from V and 1 base from J, with 8 bases in between. The CDR3 loop reads CASSLVMGSGNTIYF. CDR3 DNA sequence: TGTGCCAGCAGCTTAGTTATGGGTTCTGGAAACACCATATATTTT.

The chain employs TRBV4-1 and TRBJ1-1, with 10 bases fitting TRBD1. In germline, CDR1 is MGHRA, CDR2 YSYEKL. CDR3 size: 17 residues. Germline trimming cut 3 bases from V and 5 bases from J; bases unmatched to any gene: 12. Here the CDR3 DNA reads TGCGCCAGCAGCCACCCGACAGGGGGCGACTTAGGAACTGAAGCTTTCTTT. This translates into CASSHPTGGDLGTEAFF.

The rearrangement uses TRBV24-1 and TRBJ2-7; tentative D call: TRBD2 (5 bases). The V and J ends lost 5 bases and 5 bases respectively, with 12 bases between them. Germline CDR1 reads KGHDR; CDR2 reads SFDVKD. CDR3 length equals 13 residues. CDR3 sequence: CATSGAATNEQYF. The CDR3 DNA reads TGTGCCACCAGTGGGGCAGCGACTAACGAGCAGTACTTC.

The chain recombines TRBV3-1 with TRBJ2-5, with 7 bases aligning to TRBD1. CDR1 is LGHDT, CDR2 YNNKEL, per germline (reference sequence). This CDR3 is 15 amino acids long. Trimming took 1 base from V and 1 from J; bases not matched to a gene: 3. The CDR3 loop reads CASSQGRDSQETQYF. CDR3 nucleotide sequence: TGTGCCAGCAGCCAAGGCCGGGACAGCCAAGAGACCCAGTACTTC.

To note about this clonotype: The junction shows a germline mismatch at one end, possibly a read error. The J gene is TRBJ2-1, the V gene TRBV5-1; 8 nucleotides match TRBD2. CDR3 size: 11 residues. From germline, CDR1 is SGHRS and CDR2 YFSETQ. The CDR3 DNA is TGCGCCAGCAGCTTTGACGGGAGGGTGGACTTC. Its translation: CASSFDGRVDF.

V and J are TRBV10-2 and TRBJ2-1, with D uncertain. V dropped 1 base and J dropped 1 base, with 11 bases sitting between them. The germline V gene has CDR1 WSHSY and CDR2 SAAADI. This CDR3 comprises 16 residues. CDR3 DNA sequence: TGCGCCAGCAGTGAGTTCCCAGGCCCTTCCTACAATGAGCAGTTCTTC. Translated: CASSEFPGPSYNEQFF.

This clonotype was recorded a few times. The rearrangement links TRBV12-5 to TRBJ2-7, with a weak D call TRBD1 (5 bases). The CDR3 has 13 residues. Trimming removed 7 bases at V and 3 bases at J, with 13 bases between. Germline loops: CDR1 LGHNT, CDR2 FRNRAP. CDR3 in amino acids: CASALYDSYEQYF. The CDR3 nucleotides are TGTGCTAGTGCCCTTTATGACAGCTACGAGCAGTACTTC.

This clonotype was seen more than once but under ten times. CDR3 amino acids: CASSSPDREGELFF. The CDR3 region has the DNA TGCGCCAGCAGCTCTCCGGACAGGGAAGGGGAGCTGTTTTTT. V gene TRBV5-1 combines with J gene TRBJ2-2; 8 bases are shared with TRBD1. V dropped 3 bases and J dropped 8; count of bases not matched to a gene: 6. The CDR3 extends over 14 amino acids. CDR1 is SGHRS, CDR2 YFSETQ, per germline.

The V call is TRBV5-1, the J call TRBJ2-6; 9 nucleotides align to TRBD1. This CDR3 region has 15 residues. The ends lost 4 bases at V and 1 base at J; junction bases unmatched: 0. Germline-derived CDR1 and CDR2 are SGHRS and YFSETQ. The CDR3 DNA follows: TGCGCCAGCAGCGGGACAGGGTCTGGGGCCAACGTCCTGACTTTC. Its translation: CASSGTGSGANVLTF.

This rearrangement joins TRBV19 to TRBJ2-7; no firm D call. The CDR3 totals 14 residues. Germline CDR1 and CDR2: LNHDA and SQIVND (reference sequence). The V and J ends lost 3 bases and 6 bases respectively, with 15 bases between them. In DNA form, the CDR3 reads TGTGCCAGTAGTATGGGAAACGTTTTGACCGAGCAGTACTTC. Protein: CASSMGNVLTEQYF.

This clonotype was detected ten times or more. The chain uses TRBV5-1 and TRBJ2-2; no clear D gene. The length of the CDR3 is 14 residues. Germline CDR1 is SGHRS and CDR2 is YFSETQ. The ends were cut back, 8 bases at V and 0 bases at J, with 11 bases in the middle. CDR3: CASKRGPNTGELFF. The CDR3 bases are TGCGCCAGTAAACGCGGCCCGAACACCGGGGAGCTGTTTTTT. Filled out from reference TRBV5-1 and TRBJ2-2, the complete variable domain reads KAGVTQTPRYLIKTRGQQVTLSCSPISGHRSVSWYQQTPGQGLQFLFEYFSETQRNKGNFPGRFSGRQFSNSRSEMNVSTLELGDSALYLCASKRGPNTGELFFGEGSRLTVL.

This clonotype was seen a few times. The chain joins TRBV12-3 or TRBV12-4 to TRBJ2-1; D perhaps matches TRBD2 (6 bases). Trimming removed 6 bases from V and 10 bases from J, with 25 bases in between. The CDR3 runs to 16 residues. CDR3 in DNA: TGTGCCAGCAGCGGGGGTGTCGGGTGGGAGCGAAGCGAGCAGTTCTTC. Encoded protein: CASSGGVGWERSEQFF.

J is TRBJ2-1 and V is TRBV9, with 10 bases aligning to TRBD2. J gave up 7 bases and V 6 bases, and 10 bases lay outside the gene matches. The germline V gene encodes CDR1 SGDLS and CDR2 YYNGEE. This CDR3 has 15 amino acids. CDR3 DNA: TGTGCCAGCACCAAGTCCGGGACTAGCGTGAATGAGCAGTTCTTC. Translating it yields CASTKSGTSVNEQFF.

The chain recombines TRBV6-6 with TRBJ1-1; 11 positions match TRBD1. The germline CDR1 and CDR2 sequences are MNHNY and SVGAGI (reference sequence). The CDR3 contains 17 residues. V dropped 4 bases and J dropped 4; count of bases not matched to a gene: 11. For the CDR3, the DNA is TGTGCCAGCAGTTCCTGGACAGGGGGCGATCCCGGCACTGAAGCTTTCTTT. This translates into CASSSWTGGDPGTEAFF.

V and J are TRBV18 and TRBJ2-1, with TRBD2 identical over 9 bases. V gave up 3 bases and J gave up 0 bases; unmatched junction bases: 3. This CDR3 spans 16 amino acids. CDR1 is KGHSH and CDR2 is LQKENI in the germline V gene. CDR3 sequence: CASSPLSGGSYNEQFF. The CDR3 DNA is TGTGCCAGCTCACCCCTTAGCGGGGGCTCCTACAATGAGCAGTTCTTC.

This clonotype was counted at least ten times. The chain uses TRBV20-1 and TRBJ1-1, with D hard to call. V dropped 5 bases and J dropped 4 bases, with 14 bases sitting between them. The CDR3 totals 13 residues. Per germline, CDR1 DFQATT and CDR2 SNEGSKA (reference sequence). CDR3 nucleotide sequence: TGCAGTGCTCTAGGGCAGCTTGGCACTGAAGCTTTCTTT. It is translated as CSALGQLGTEAFF.

The sample holds many counts of this clonotype. CDR3 sequence reads: CASSPGLAGVADTQYF. The CDR3, as DNA: TGTGCCAGCAGCCCGGGACTAGCGGGAGTTGCTGATACGCAGTATTTT. The chain employs TRBV7-9 and TRBJ2-3, with TRBD2 matching over 14 bases. CDR1 and CDR2 (germline): SEHNR, FQNEAQ (reference sequence). The CDR3 is 16 residues long. The trim removed 5 bases at V and 6 bases at J, leaving 7 bases unmatched.

V gene TRBV29-1 combines with J gene TRBJ2-5, with D tentatively TRBD2 (5 bases). Germline V gives CDR1 SQVTM, CDR2 ANQGSEA. The CDR3 contains 13 residues. Trimming took 8 bases from V and 7 from J, leaving 20 bases between them. The CDR3 bases are TGCAGCCATTACCGAAACGTAGAGGGGACCCAGTACTTC. This translates into CSHYRNVEGTQYF.